These 21 T cell receptor beta chains were sequenced from one sample in a study of spatial heterogeneity in lung cancer (dated by TCRdb to between 2018 and 2021). Interpreted using the paper, the time point label stands for: blood at routine non-recurrence follow-up after resection. Libraries were constructed by 5' RACE. The sequencing machine was a NextSeq 500. In-frame beta chains were kept once TCRdb had trimmed the public reads at Q25 with fastp and called clones with MiXCR. Entries are consolidated by CDR3 protein sequence, retaining the most common genes and DNA. The sample profile shows around 98,000 distinct CDR3 sequences; 19% of them were found once. The top ten constitute 21% of the sample. Sample: PBMCs, taken at follow-up. The receptors shown here come from a male donor with early-stage non-small cell lung cancer.

The CDR3 is CSVRMTDTQYF. The DNA of the CDR3 is TGCAGCGTTCGGATGACAGATACGCAGTATTTT. V is TRBV29-1 and J is TRBJ2-3; D is ambiguous. The V gene's germline CDR1 is SQVTM and CDR2 ANQGSEA. Trimming shortened V by 5 bases and J by 3 bases, and 6 bases separated the two germline ends. The CDR3 totals 11 residues.

A few counts support this clonotype. The chain joins TRBV2 to TRBJ2-3; TRBD2 aligns across 11 bases. The CDR3 sequence is 16 residues long. V shed 6 bases, J shed 2 bases, and the junction held 7 bases outside the gene matches. From germline, CDR1 is SNHLY and CDR2 FYNNEI. CDR3 loop: CASRETTSGITDTQYF. In DNA form, the CDR3 reads TGTGCCAGCAGGGAGACGACTAGCGGGATCACAGATACGCAGTATTTT.

This clonotype has a count of ten or more. The rearrangement uses TRBV2 and TRBJ2-4; TRBD1 aligns across 7 bases. CDR1 and CDR2 (germline): SNHLY, FYNNEI. V shed 4 bases, J shed 2 bases, and the junction held 5 bases outside the gene matches. The CDR3 covers 15 residues. CDR3 amino acids: CASSGQGQTKNIQYF. The CDR3, as DNA: TGTGCCAGCAGTGGACAGGGTCAAACCAAAAACATTCAGTACTTC.

This clonotype was counted at least ten times. The V and J genes are TRBV3-1 and TRBJ1-2, with D possibly matching TRBD1 (5 bases). There are 17 residues in the CDR3. Trimming took 4 bases from V and 5 from J, leaving 23 bases between them. CDR1 is LGHDT, CDR2 YNNKEL, per germline (reference sequence). CDR3 protein: CASSPRSGTGGKYGYTF. CDR3 coding DNA: TGTGCCAGCAGCCCAAGGTCAGGTACAGGTGGAAAATATGGCTACACCTTC.

This clonotype has a handful of counts. V is TRBV4-1 and J is TRBJ1-2; no clear D. Germline V gene lookup returns CDR1 MGHRA and CDR2 YSYEKL. V was trimmed by 1 base and J by 5 bases, leaving 11 bases between them. This CDR3 has 14 residues. The CDR3 is CASSQGTRLYGYTF. The DNA of the CDR3 is TGCGCCAGCAGCCAAGGTACCAGACTGTATGGCTACACCTTC.

The CDR3 here is CASASPETQYF. The CDR3, as DNA: TGTGCCAGCGCCTCACCAGAGACCCAGTACTTC. V gene TRBV7-2 combines with J gene TRBJ2-5; D remains unclear. Germline-derived CDR1 and CDR2 are SGHTA and FQGNSA. Trimming shortened V by 8 bases and J by 4 bases, and 8 bases separated the two germline ends. This CDR3 is 11 amino acids long.

This clonotype was detected only a few times. This chain connects TRBV6-5 to TRBJ1-5; maybe TRBD1 (5 bases). This CDR3 has 13 residues. Germline CDR1 and CDR2: MNHEY and SVGAGI. The ends were cut back, 8 bases at V and 3 bases at J, with 11 bases in the middle. The CDR3: CASGDRPNQPQHF. The CDR3, as DNA: TGTGCCAGCGGTGACAGACCCAATCAGCCCCAGCATTTT.

The chain recombines TRBV20-1 with TRBJ1-6; a possible D gene is TRBD1 (6 bases). From germline, CDR1 is DFQATT and CDR2 SNEGSKA (reference sequence). The CDR3 runs 14 residues. The germline V and J ends were trimmed by 2 bases and 6 bases, with 11 bases remaining between them. The CDR3 sequence: CSARQGSGNSPLHF. CDR3 nucleotides: TGCAGTGCTAGACAGGGGAGTGGTAATTCACCCCTCCACTTT.

This clonotype was detected a few times. This chain uses TRBV18 with TRBJ2-7, with D unclear. The V gene's germline CDR1 is KGHSH and CDR2 LQKENI. The CDR3 consists of 11 residues. Between the trimmed V and J ends, which lost 3 bases and 6 bases, there was a span of 6 bases. CDR3: CASSPESEQYF. Written as DNA, the CDR3 is TGTGCCAGCTCACCCGAATCCGAGCAGTACTTC.

This rearrangement joins TRBV20-1 to TRBJ1-4, with 9 bases matching TRBD1. The CDR3 has 13 residues. CDR1 and CDR2 (germline): DFQATT, SNEGSKA (reference sequence). With V trimmed by 8 bases and J by 4 bases, 5 bases remained unmatched. DNA for the CDR3: TGCAGTACCGGGACAGGGATTAATGAAAAACTGTTTTTT. Translated: CSTGTGINEKLFF.

The chain joins TRBV20-1 to TRBJ1-2; 10 bases are shared with TRBD1. V dropped 5 bases and J dropped 0; count of bases not matched to a gene: 6. Germline V CDR1 and CDR2: DFQATT, SNEGSKA (reference sequence). The CDR3 consists of 15 residues. In nucleotides, the CDR3 is TGCAGTGCTGGTGACAGGGGGCGGACTAACTATGGCTACACCTTC. Residues: CSAGDRGRTNYGYTF.

This clonotype has a handful of counts. This chain links TRBV4-1 with TRBJ1-2, with 9 bases that match TRBD1. Germline CDR1 MGHRA, CDR2 YSYEKL. The J segment lost 7 bases and the V segment lost 3 bases, leaving 12 bases of the junction unmatched. This CDR3 has 16 amino acids. In nucleotides, the CDR3 is TGCGCCAGCAGCCAGCCTACCGGACAGGGGAAGTCTGGCTACACCTTC. It yields the protein CASSQPTGQGKSGYTF.

This clonotype has just a few counts. V and J are TRBV20-1 and TRBJ1-2, with D possibly TRBD1 on 6 matching bases. The CDR3 has 10 amino acids. V lost 8 bases and J 12 bases, leaving 16 bases between the germline ends. Per the germline V gene, CDR1 is DFQATT and CDR2 is SNEGSKA (reference sequence). The CDR3 coding sequence is TGCAGTTACGCAACAGGGACCCACACCTTC. It codes for CSYATGTHTF.

This clonotype has just a few counts. The chain uses TRBV20-1 and TRBJ1-4, with a weak D call TRBD1 (5 bases). CDR1 DFQATT and CDR2 SNEGSKA come from the germline V gene (reference sequence). The CDR3 extends over 14 amino acids. V was clipped by 5 bases and J by 0 bases, with 10 bases between them. CDR3: CSARQPATNEKLFF. CDR3 DNA: TGCAGTGCTCGACAGCCTGCAACTAATGAAAAACTGTTTTTT.

This chain connects TRBV12-3 or TRBV12-4 to TRBJ1-4; D is ambiguous. This CDR3 has 15 residues. The V end lost 3 bases, the J end lost 0 bases, and 8 bases lay between the germline ends. As DNA, the CDR3 is TGTGCCAGCAGTTTCGGCGCCACAACTAATGAAAAACTGTTTTTT. Translated: CASSFGATTNEKLFF.

V and J are TRBV6-5 and TRBJ1-1; D not resolved. V was trimmed by 3 bases and J by 6 bases, leaving 11 bases between them. Germline-derived CDR1 and CDR2 are MNHEY and SVGAGI. The CDR3 totals 13 residues. The CDR3 loop is CASSYTDGAEAFF. The CDR3 nucleotides are TGTGCCAGCAGTTATACAGACGGCGCTGAAGCTTTCTTT.

This rearrangement joins TRBV20-1 to TRBJ2-1, with 13 bases fitting TRBD2. This CDR3 region has 13 residues. J was trimmed by 15 bases and V by 1 base; bases with no gene match: 6. CDR1 is DFQATT and CDR2 is SNEGSKA in the germline V gene (reference sequence). The CDR3 protein is CSARATSGGLLFF. In DNA, the CDR3 is TGCAGTGCTAGAGCGACTAGCGGGGGGTTGTTGTTCTTC.

V gene TRBV18 combines with J gene TRBJ2-7; no reliable D call. The CDR3 extends over 14 amino acids. The germline V gene encodes CDR1 KGHSH and CDR2 LQKENI. V was shortened by 4 bases and J by 0 bases, with 10 bases between the two germline ends. The CDR3 nucleotides are TGTGCCAGCTCACAGGGTGGAACCTCCTACGAGCAGTACTTC. Translation: CASSQGGTSYEQYF.

The chain is built from TRBV5-1 and TRBJ2-5; the match to TRBD2 covers 13 bases. There are 17 residues in the CDR3. Unmatched junction bases numbered 6, after V lost 0 bases and J lost 4 bases. Germline V CDR1 and CDR2: SGHRS, YFSETQ. The CDR3 here is CASSLGTSGGQRETQYF. CDR3 DNA sequence: TGCGCCAGCAGCTTGGGGACTAGCGGGGGTCAAAGAGAGACCCAGTACTTC.

The genes are TRBV15 and TRBJ2-7, with D uncertain. The CDR3 covers 15 residues. V gave up 0 bases and J gave up 3 bases, with 12 bases separating them. Per the germline V gene, CDR1 is LNHNV and CDR2 is YYDKDF (reference sequence). For the CDR3, the DNA is TGTGCCACCAGCAGAGATTTCGGGCAAAGCTACGAGCAGTACTTC. Protein product: CATSRDFGQSYEQYF.

The chain combines TRBV20-1 with TRBJ2-4; D perhaps matches TRBD2 (5 bases). V lost 5 bases, J lost 3 bases, and 14 bases lay in between. There are 14 residues in the CDR3. The germline V gene encodes CDR1 DFQATT and CDR2 SNEGSKA (reference sequence). The CDR3 DNA follows: TGCAGTGCTCGGATCGGGGAAGGCAAAAACATTCAGTACTTC. This codes for CSARIGEGKNIQYF.